Sequencing of this T cell receptor beta chain was carried out in a study of T cell changes during pregnancy in multiple sclerosis (dated 2019 in TCRdb). For the wider study: Changes in the T cell repertoire over the course of pregnancy were examined in this study in women with multiple sclerosis.

The germline V gene gives CDR1 as MNHEY and CDR2 as SVGAGI. Cut back by 5 bases and 7 bases, the V and J ends lie 15 bases apart. The CDR3 sequence holds 14 residues, the cysteine and phenylalanine included. The DNA shown is the 42-base CDR3, in frame from base 1. The protocol used for the library was the immunoSEQ multiplex PCR assay. TCRdb carries this immuneACCESS record with in-frame sequences only. Its versions omit some clonotypes, under half of them owing to an unresolved V gene in the studies checked, with the rest unexplained. This sample gives 60,000 or so clones in total; less than 95% of them show up just once. The top ten hold more than 2% of the sample. To note about this clone: Its antigen is unknown. Per-nucleotide qualities are absent, and no much larger clonotype sits a single base away.

The chain is assembled from TRBV6-5 and TRBJ2-1; a tentative D match to TRBD1 spans 6 bases. Material: peripheral blood, obtained in the second trimester of pregnancy. This receptor was identified in a female donor in good health, enrolled as a control in a pregnancy study. The CDR3 region has the sequence CASSPTPDSNEQFF. The bases are TGTGCCAGCAGTCCGACTCCGGACAGTAATGAGCAGTTCTTC.